The following is a T cell receptor (beta chain) sequence with its context. What it binds is not known. V lost 2 bases to trimming and J lost 8 bases, with 9 bases between them. The CDR3 length is 12 residues. In germline, CDR1 is SGHDN, CDR2 FVKESK. Produced via immunoSEQ multiplex PCR; TCRdb's table is partial and in-frame only. Seen here are some 90,000 clones, approximately 90% observed once, and the top ten hold about 0.3%. These data originate in a study of OX40 agonist ivuxolimab in advanced cancers. General study findings and limits: Doses of 0.1 to 3.0 mg/kg were accompanied by clonal expansion of CD4+ and CD8+ blood T cells by week 6.

The rearrangement links TRBV14 to TRBJ2-5; D uncertain. The clonotype originates from an adult with an advanced solid tumor such as melanoma, head and neck, liver or kidney cancer. Sequencing used CD4+ or CD8+ T cells sorted from blood, obtained in a trial of the OX40 agonist ivuxolimab. The CDR3 is CASSQNWATQYF. DNA for the CDR3: TGTGCCAGCAGCCAAAATTGGGCTACCCAGTACTTC.